This T cell receptor beta chain was observed in a study of cytomegalovirus exposure and HLA in healthy donors. Whole-study findings and limits: What TCR beta sequences reportedly achieved was accurate prediction of HLA-A and HLA-B alleles in most subjects. With high specificity and sensitivity, the classifier reportedly diagnosed cytomegalovirus status. In all likelihood, a cluster of highly shared sequence variants was a sequencing artifact. V- and J-gene trimming in TCR beta was tied to a missense DCLRE1C variant by an analysis performed later.

The germline CDR1 and CDR2 sequences are PRHDT and FYEKMQ (reference sequence). Germline trimming cut 5 bases from V and 5 bases from J; bases unmatched to any gene: 9. This CDR3 has 15 residues. PCR primers comprised 60 Vbeta and 13 Jbeta primers. The data were produced by immunoSEQ multiplex PCR, yet TCRdb's version contains in-frame clones alone and is incomplete. The sample includes roughly 190,000 clones, about 81% of them seen just once. With regard to this clone: Its antigen is currently unknown.

The V and J genes are TRBV13 and TRBJ2-5; 9 nucleotides align to TRBD1. The receptor was isolated from a woman aged 18-29 years in good health and CMV-seronegative. The sample was PBMCs. CDR3 in amino acids: CASSRAGTGWETQYF. The CDR3 nucleotides are TGTGCCAGCAGCCGAGCAGGGACAGGGTGGGAGACCCAGTACTTC. The entire variable domain, with the rest obtained from reference TRBV13 and TRBJ2-5, is as follows: AAGVIQSPRHLIKEKRETATLKCYPIPRHDTVYWYQQGPGQDPQFLISFYEKMQSDKGSIPDRFSAQQFSDYHSELNMSSLELGDSALYFCASSRAGTGWETQYFGPGTRLLVL.